The entry below gives a single T cell receptor beta chain sequence along with its context. The library had UMIs added by 3' ligation of an oligonucleotide to TCR cDNA. RNA was extracted from 2.5 ml of whole blood of healthy adults. Amplification of ligated cDNA took four PCR rounds with SP2 and nested alpha and beta constant primers. MiXCR was run by TCRdb on the 5' RACE reads, yielding one entry per CDR3 protein. The table includes about 62,000 distinct CDR3 sequences, more than 6.5% detected once. The data are from a study of naive and memory T cell subsets. This CDR3 comprises 16 residues. Germline loops: CDR1 SGHNT, CDR2 YENEEA. J gave up 5 bases and V 4 bases, and 11 bases lay outside the gene matches.

The source is a female donor in good health. The chain couples TRBV11-3 to TRBJ2-5, with 9 nucleotides matching TRBD2. CDR3 sequence: CASSSSGGPRRETQYF. The CDR3 region has the DNA TGTGCCAGCAGCTCGAGCGGGGGGCCTCGTAGGGAGACCCAGTACTTC.